This T cell receptor beta chain was recorded in a study of cytomegalovirus exposure and HLA in healthy donors. Findings and caveats of the study: Later analysis suggested most CMV-associated TCR beta chains were HLA-restricted.

This PCR relied on a set of 60 Vbeta primers and 13 Jbeta primers. Measured with immunoSEQ multiplex PCR; TCRdb has only the in-frame clones, and not every one. The sample records around 130,000 clones, roughly three quarters being singletons. Concerning this clone: Its antigen is not known.

CDR3 size: 14 residues. Germline trimming cut 6 bases from V and 5 bases from J; bases unmatched to any gene: 7. CDR1 is MNHNY, CDR2 SVGAGI, per germline (reference sequence). Among the donors, all were healthy bone marrow donors. The chain is built from TRBV6-6 and TRBJ1-2; 9 bases agree with TRBD1. The receptor was derived from a man aged 25 to 45 in good health and CMV-seronegative. Sequenced input: PBMCs. CDR3 bases: TGTGCCAGCAGGCCAGCCGGGACAGGGTATGGCTACACCTTC. This translates into CASRPAGTGYGYTF.